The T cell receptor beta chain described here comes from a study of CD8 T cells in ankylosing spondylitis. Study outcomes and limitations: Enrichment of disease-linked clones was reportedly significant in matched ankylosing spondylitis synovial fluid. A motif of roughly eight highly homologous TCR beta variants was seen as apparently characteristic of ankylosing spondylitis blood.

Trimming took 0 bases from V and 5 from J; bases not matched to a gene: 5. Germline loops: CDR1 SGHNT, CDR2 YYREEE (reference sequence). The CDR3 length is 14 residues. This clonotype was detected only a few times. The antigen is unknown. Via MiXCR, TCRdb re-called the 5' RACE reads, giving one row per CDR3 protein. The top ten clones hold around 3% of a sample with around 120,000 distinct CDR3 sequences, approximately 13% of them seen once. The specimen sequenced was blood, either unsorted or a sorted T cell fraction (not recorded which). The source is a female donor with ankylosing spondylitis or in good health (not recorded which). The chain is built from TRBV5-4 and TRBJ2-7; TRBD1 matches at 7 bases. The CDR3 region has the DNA TGTGCCAGCAGCTTGGAGACAGGGAGCGACGAGCAGTACTTC. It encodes CASSLETGSDEQYF.